The present T cell receptor (beta chain) was sequenced within a study of blood T cell repertoires in COVID-19. At the level of the study: Sources were T cells, B-cell-depleted T cells, or PBMCs; the material itself was cDNA or gDNA.

In the study's own analysis: Amplification from reference gene primers served as the basis for estimated nucleated cell counts. This table comes from immunoSEQ multiplex PCR, and its TCRdb copy is limited to in-frame clones, with some not included. The V and J calls and clone size were taken over from that table, and D and trimming were inferred from the DNA. The sample consists of some 150,000 clones, about 91% of them appearing once. This CDR3 spans 14 amino acids. Germline values: CDR1 MNHEY, CDR2 SMNVEV (reference sequence). V was trimmed by 6 bases and J by 5 bases, leaving 13 bases between them.

This chain connects TRBV27 to TRBJ2-2; D might be TRBD2 (5 bases). The sample consisted of peripheral blood. The receptor was isolated from a woman aged 55-69 years with acute or convalescent COVID-19. The CDR3 is CASSGELWTGELFF. CDR3 DNA: TGTGCCAGCAGCGGGGAGTTGTGGACCGGGGAGCTGTTTTTT.